Following are 21 T cell receptor beta chains from one sample sequenced in a study of blood T cell repertoires in COVID-19. TCRdb's copy holds only in-frame clones and misses some; the assay was immunoSEQ multiplex PCR. The sample shows over 25,000 clones, more than 70% of them seen only once. Sequencing was done on a sample of peripheral blood. The receptors were sampled from a human donor in a cohort sampled during active COVID-19.

The chain couples TRBV7-2 to TRBJ2-7; D is ambiguous. Germline CDR1 SGHTA, CDR2 FQGNSA. V was pared by 1 base and J by 3 bases, with 10 bases between. The CDR3 length is 14 residues. The CDR3 nucleotides are TGTGCCAGCAGCTTAGGACTCGCGGTCTACGAGCAGTACTTC. Protein: CASSLGLAVYEQYF.

This chain links TRBV9 with TRBJ2-3; weak D call: TRBD1 (6 bases). Germline CDR1 and CDR2: SGDLS and YYNGEE. Trimming stripped 2 bases from V and 3 bases from J, with 16 bases between. CDR3 length: 16 residues. CDR3 DNA: TGTGCCAGCAGCGTCCGGGCCACAGGGTCGACAGATACGCAGTATTTT. This sequence encodes CASSVRATGSTDTQYF.

The chain is built from TRBV6-5 and TRBJ1-5; TRBD1 aligns across 8 bases. Per germline, CDR1 MNHEY and CDR2 SVGAGI. The CDR3 is 15 amino acids. V trimming: 4 bases; J trimming: 2 bases; junction bases outside the gene matches: 4. Written as DNA, the CDR3 is TGTGCCAGCAGTTCAGGGGGCCTAGGCAATCAGCCCCAGCATTTT. It codes for CASSSGGLGNQPQHF.

This sequence joins TRBV11-3 and TRBJ2-2; 11 bases line up with TRBD2. The CDR3 spans 16 residues. Trimming at V came to 5 bases and at J to 1 base, leaving 3 bases not matched to a gene. Germline V gives CDR1 SGHNT, CDR2 YENEEA. The CDR3 sequence is CASSPSGGRNTGELFF. The CDR3 bases are TGTGCCAGCAGCCCTAGCGGGGGGCGGAACACCGGGGAGCTGTTTTTT.

This chain uses TRBV12-3 or TRBV12-4 with TRBJ1-1; possible D gene TRBD1, 5 bases. V was cut by 8 bases and J by 7 bases, with 11 bases left in between. There are 11 residues in the CDR3. CDR3 protein: CASREGVEAFF. The CDR3 nucleotides are TGTGCCAGCCGCGAAGGGGTTGAAGCTTTCTTT.

The rearrangement uses TRBV19 and TRBJ2-2; 13 positions agree with TRBD2. Germline V gene lookup returns CDR1 LNHDA and CDR2 SQIVND (reference sequence). The junction had 9 bases not matched to a gene; V was cut back by 5 bases and J by 6 bases. The CDR3 consists of 17 residues. The CDR3 loop is CASSRLAGGLGAGELFF. In nucleotides, the CDR3 is TGTGCCAGTAGTCGACTAGCGGGGGGCCTGGGGGCCGGGGAGCTGTTTTTT.

The genes are TRBV5-1 and TRBJ1-1; D might be TRBD1 (6 bases). Germline values: CDR1 SGHRS, CDR2 YFSETQ. The CDR3 consists of 13 residues. The V gene lost 4 bases and the J gene lost 4 bases, with 11 bases spanning the gap. Here the CDR3 reads CASSGRGITEAFF. The DNA for the CDR3 is TGCGCCAGCAGCGGGAGGGGGATCACTGAAGCTTTCTTT.

This clone was picked up one time. The V gene is TRBV7-6, the J gene TRBJ1-3, with D uncertain. Trimming removed 5 bases at V and 4 bases at J, with 18 bases between. CDR1 is SGHVS, CDR2 FNYEAQ, per germline. The CDR3 has 16 residues. The CDR3 region is CASSPEWIGLGNTIYF. The CDR3 DNA reads as TGTGCCAGCAGCCCCGAATGGATTGGACTCGGAAACACCATATATTTT.

J is TRBJ2-2 and V is TRBV28; 11 bases are shared with TRBD1. CDR3 length: 16 residues. Germline lookup yields CDR1 MDHEN and CDR2 SYDVKM. Germline trimming cut 5 bases from V and 4 bases from J; bases unmatched to any gene: 6. CDR3 residues: CASSPPGTGGTGELFF. CDR3 in DNA: TGTGCCAGCAGTCCCCCCGGGACAGGGGGCACCGGGGAGCTGTTTTTT. The full variable domain, rest sourced from reference TRBV28 and TRBJ2-2, is DVKVTQSSRYLVKRTGEKVFLECVQDMDHENMFWYRQDPGLGLRLIYFSYDVKMKEKGDIPEGYSVSREKKERFSLILESASTNQTSMYLCASSPPGTGGTGELFFGEGSRLTVL.

The chain carries TRBV23-1 and TRBJ1-6; tentatively, D is TRBD1 (5 bases). TRBV23-1 is an open reading frame whose function is uncertain. The CDR3 extends over 16 amino acids. Deletions cut 3 bases from V and 7 bases from J, with 16 bases between. CDR3 amino acids: CASSQSMGRGNSPLHF. CDR3 DNA: TGCGCCAGCAGTCAGAGCATGGGACGGGGGAATTCACCCCTCCACTTT.

This clone has a handful of counts. This chain connects TRBV11-1 to TRBJ2-6; TRBD2 matches at 7 bases. Trimming removed 4 bases from V and 2 bases from J; junction bases left unmatched: 2. The CDR3 spans 15 residues. Germline values: CDR1 SGHAT, CDR2 FQDESV (reference sequence). The CDR3 bases are TGTGCCAGCAGCTCCGCGGGGGCTGGGGCCAACGTCCTGACTTTC. This sequence encodes CASSSAGAGANVLTF.

The rearrangement uses TRBV7-8 and TRBJ2-7; perhaps TRBD2 as D (5 bases). V gave up 4 bases and J gave up 3 bases, with 16 bases separating them. Per the germline V gene, CDR1 is SGHVS and CDR2 is FQNEAQ. There are 15 residues in the CDR3. Here the CDR3 DNA reads TGTGCCAGCAGCTCCGCCGTTGCGGGTAGCTACGAGCAGTACTTC. The encoded protein is CASSSAVAGSYEQYF.

This chain connects TRBV28 to TRBJ2-5; 8 bases match TRBD2. V shed 3 bases, J shed 2 bases, and the junction held 8 bases outside the gene matches. Germline CDR1 reads MDHEN; CDR2 reads SYDVKM. The CDR3 is 16 residues long. CDR3 sequence (DNA): TGTGCCAGCAGTTTCCAGAGCGGGAGAGTACAAGAGACCCAGTACTTC. Its protein is CASSFQSGRVQETQYF.

The CDR3 DNA reads as TGCGCCAGCAGCTTGGCCCCGTTAGGGGTGGAGACCCAGTACTTC. This codes for CASSLAPLGVETQYF. This chain joins TRBV5-1 and TRBJ2-5; possible D gene TRBD1, 5 bases. The CDR3 consists of 15 residues. Deletions cut 0 bases from V and 5 bases from J, with 14 bases between. Germline CDR1 and CDR2: SGHRS and YFSETQ. Full variable domain (outside the CDR3, taken from reference TRBV5-1 and TRBJ2-5): KAGVTQTPRYLIKTRGQQVTLSCSPISGHRSVSWYQQTPGQGLQFLFEYFSETQRNKGNFPGRFSGRQFSNSRSEMNVSTLELGDSALYLCASSLAPLGVETQYFGPGTRLLVL.

V gene TRBV28 combines with J gene TRBJ1-5, with D possibly TRBD1 on 5 matching bases. Germline CDR1 MDHEN, CDR2 SYDVKM. Trimming stripped 3 bases from V and 4 bases from J, with 7 bases between. The CDR3 consists of 13 residues. The CDR3 DNA reads TGTGCCAGCAGTTTGACAGATAATCAGCCCCAGCATTTT. This encodes CASSLTDNQPQHF.

J is TRBJ2-7 and V is TRBV5-1; D call uncertain. Trimming removed 0 bases at V and 3 bases at J, with 13 bases between. The CDR3 is 15 amino acids. Germline CDR1 is SGHRS and CDR2 is YFSETQ. As DNA, the CDR3 is TGCGCCAGCAGCTTGGTGCCCGGGTTCTTCTACGAGCAGTACTTC. It codes for CASSLVPGFFYEQYF.

The chain couples TRBV4-1 to TRBJ1-6, with D possibly TRBD1 on 5 matching bases. This CDR3 has 14 residues. V was trimmed by 2 bases and J by 9 bases, leaving 11 bases between them. In germline, CDR1 is MGHRA, CDR2 YSYEKL. The CDR3, as DNA: TGCGCCAGCAGCCAAACCTGGGGGGTTTCACCCCTCCACTTT. This encodes CASSQTWGVSPLHF.

The chain couples TRBV7-3 to TRBJ1-1; possibly TRBD1 for D (5 bases). Trimming took off 2 bases at V and 4 bases at J, with 20 bases between the two ends. The CDR3 consists of 17 residues. Germline CDR1 SGHTA, CDR2 FQGTGA. CDR3 protein: CASSLGPGMGRGTEAFF. As DNA, the CDR3 is TGTGCCAGCAGCTTAGGGCCAGGGATGGGGCGCGGCACTGAAGCTTTCTTT.

The chain carries TRBV28 and TRBJ1-2; 7 bases are a match to TRBD1. Trimming at V came to 5 bases and at J to 5 bases, leaving 8 bases not matched to a gene. The length of the CDR3 is 14 residues. Germline V lookup: CDR1 MDHEN, CDR2 SYDVKM. This chain's CDR3 is CASSTAGTAYGYTF. In nucleotides, the CDR3 is TGTGCCAGCAGTACCGCCGGGACAGCGTATGGCTACACCTTC.

This sequence joins TRBV18 and TRBJ2-7; 8 bases are a match to TRBD1. This CDR3 has 15 amino acids. Germline lookup yields CDR1 KGHSH and CDR2 LQKENI. Trimming took 3 bases from V and 2 from J; bases not matched to a gene: 6. The CDR3: CASSPGQGGPYEQYF. For the CDR3, the DNA is TGTGCCAGCTCACCTGGACAGGGAGGACCCTACGAGCAGTACTTC.

The V and J genes are TRBV7-9 and TRBJ1-1, with 7 positions matching TRBD1. Germline V lookup: CDR1 SEHNR, CDR2 FQNEAQ (reference sequence). Trimming took 5 bases from V and 11 from J; bases not matched to a gene: 8. There are 12 residues in the CDR3. The CDR3 loop reads CASSQGGLRAFF. CDR3 in DNA: TGTGCCAGCAGCCAGGGGGGTCTTAGGGCTTTCTTT.